This T cell receptor beta chain is from a study of technical replicates of blood from several donors. TCRdb keeps only in-frame clones here, not all; method: immunoSEQ multiplex PCR. The sample carries more than 65,000 clones, over 95% recorded once. The germline V gene has CDR1 SGHTA and CDR2 FQGNSA. CDR3 length: 13 residues. The germline V and J ends were trimmed by 1 base and 5 bases, with 9 bases remaining between them. V and J are TRBV7-2 and TRBJ2-7, with a possible D match to TRBD1 (5 bases). Sequences were obtained from T cells isolated from PBMCs. This clonotype was sampled from a human donor in good health. CDR3 bases: TGTGCCAGCAGCTTAGGAATCAGGGACGAGCAGTACTTC. Protein product: CASSLGIRDEQYF.